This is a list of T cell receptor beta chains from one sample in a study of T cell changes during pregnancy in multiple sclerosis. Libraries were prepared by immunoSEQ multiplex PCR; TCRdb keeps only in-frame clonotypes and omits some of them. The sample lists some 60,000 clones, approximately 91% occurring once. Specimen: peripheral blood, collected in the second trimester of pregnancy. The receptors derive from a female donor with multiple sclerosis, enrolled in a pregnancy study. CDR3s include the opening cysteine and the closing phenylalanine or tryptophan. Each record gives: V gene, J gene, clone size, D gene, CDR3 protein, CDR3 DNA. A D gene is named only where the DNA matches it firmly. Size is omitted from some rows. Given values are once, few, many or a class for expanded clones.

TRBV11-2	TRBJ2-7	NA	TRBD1	CASSPNRGVGEQYF	TGTGCCAGCAGCCCGAACAGGGGAGTGGGCGAGCAGTACTTC
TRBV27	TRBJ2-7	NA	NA	CASSLFGGKEYEQYF	TGTGCCAGCAGTTTATTCGGAGGTAAGGAGTACGAGCAGTACTTC
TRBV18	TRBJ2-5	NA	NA	CASSPSGGGLSQYF	TGTGCCAGCTCACCGTCCGGCGGAGGGTTGTCCCAGTACTTC
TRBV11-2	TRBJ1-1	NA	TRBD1	CASSPAPRGTGWNTEAFF	TGTGCCAGCAGCCCCGCCCCGCGGGGGACAGGGTGGAACACTGAAGCTTTCTTT
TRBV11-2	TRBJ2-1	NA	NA	CASSLVVGGHNEQFF	TGTGCCAGCAGCTTAGTGGTCGGGGGGCACAATGAGCAGTTCTTC
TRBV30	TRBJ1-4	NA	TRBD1	CAWNSGQGEKLFF	TGTGCCTGGAACTCAGGACAGGGGGAAAAACTGTTTTTT
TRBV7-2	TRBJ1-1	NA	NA	CASSSQRGTEAFF	TGTGCCAGCAGCTCCCAGAGGGGGACTGAAGCTTTCTTT
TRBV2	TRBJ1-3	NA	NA	CASSVVGGNTIYF	TGTGCCAGCAGTGTGGTGGGCGGAAACACCATATATTTT
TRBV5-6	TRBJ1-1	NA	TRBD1	CASEDPGQGSRTEAFF	TGTGCCAGCGAGGACCCGGGACAGGGCTCGAGAACTGAAGCTTTCTTT
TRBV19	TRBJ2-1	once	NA	CASSSLTGASYPPWVNEQFF	TGTGCCAGTAGTTCCTTGACAGGAGCGAGCTACCCACCTTGGGTCAATGAGCAGTTCTTC
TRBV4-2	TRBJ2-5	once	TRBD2	CASSPGTTPETQYF	TGTGCCAGCAGCCCCGGGACTACCCCCGAGACCCAGTACTTC
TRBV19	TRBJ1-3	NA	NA	CASSIDYSGNTIYF	TGTGCCAGTAGTATCGACTACTCTGGAAACACCATATATTTT
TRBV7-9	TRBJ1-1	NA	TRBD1	CASSLPGQGMNTEAFF	TGTGCCAGCAGCCTGCCGGGACAGGGCATGAACACTGAAGCTTTCTTT
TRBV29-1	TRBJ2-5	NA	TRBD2	CSGRTSGGETQYF	TGCAGCGGTCGGACTAGCGGGGGGGAGACCCAGTACTTC
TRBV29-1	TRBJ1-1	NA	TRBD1	CSAAGTAITYTEAFF	TGCAGCGCCGCCGGGACAGCGATTACTTACACTGAAGCTTTCTTT
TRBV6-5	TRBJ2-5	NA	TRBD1	CASSQTGMRETQYF	TGTGCCAGCAGTCAGACAGGGATGAGGGAGACCCAGTACTTC
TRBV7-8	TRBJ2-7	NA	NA	CASSPWGAYEQYF	TGTGCCAGCAGTCCGTGGGGGGCCTACGAGCAGTACTTC
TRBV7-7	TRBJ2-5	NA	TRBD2	CASSLPGLGETQYF	TGTGCTAGCAGCTTGCCGGGACTAGGAGAGACCCAGTACTTC